This T cell receptor beta chain derives from a study of identical twins. Broader study findings: Low generation-probability sequences were in excess among twin-shared out-of-frame alpha sequences.

V was pared by 4 bases and J by 0 bases, with 12 bases between. The CDR3 covers 15 residues. Germline values: CDR1 LNHDA, CDR2 SQIVND (reference sequence). Template switching (which added a universal primer site) was used, and cDNA carried unique molecular identifiers. In TCRdb, the 5' RACE reads were re-called with MiXCR into one record per CDR3 protein. Among about 790,000 distinct CDR3 sequences listed, roughly 18% were seen once. This clonotype was counted once. The target antigen is unknown. The sample was also reused in another study, on T cells expressing NK-cell markers. As that report states: Sorted CD3+CD56-NKG2C+, CD3+CD56+NKG2C- and CD3+CD56+NKG2C+ T cells were the source of the TCR beta repertoires. The study found these clonotypes also leading the CD3+CD56-NKG2C+ fraction in four donors.

The V and J genes are TRBV19 and TRBJ1-1; D gene uncertain. The clonotype comes from a woman aged 18-29 years in good health. Material for sequencing was PBMCs. Here the CDR3 reads CASSKGFHLNTEAFF. The DNA of the CDR3 is TGTGCCAGTAGTAAAGGGTTCCACCTGAACACTGAAGCTTTCTTT.